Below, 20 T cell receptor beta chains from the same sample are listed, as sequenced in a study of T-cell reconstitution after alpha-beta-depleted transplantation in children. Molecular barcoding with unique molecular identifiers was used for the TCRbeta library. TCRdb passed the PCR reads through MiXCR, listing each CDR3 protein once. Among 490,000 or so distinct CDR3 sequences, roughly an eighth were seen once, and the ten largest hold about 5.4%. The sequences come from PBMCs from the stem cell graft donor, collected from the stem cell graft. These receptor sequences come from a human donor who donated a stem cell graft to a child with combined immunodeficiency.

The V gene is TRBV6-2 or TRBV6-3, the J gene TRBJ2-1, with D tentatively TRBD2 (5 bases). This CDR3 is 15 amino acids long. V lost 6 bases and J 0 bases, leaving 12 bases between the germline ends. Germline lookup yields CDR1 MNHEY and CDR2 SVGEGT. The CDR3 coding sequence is TGTGCCAGCAGCCGCGGTGGACTCTCCTACAATGAGCAGTTCTTC. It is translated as CASSRGGLSYNEQFF.

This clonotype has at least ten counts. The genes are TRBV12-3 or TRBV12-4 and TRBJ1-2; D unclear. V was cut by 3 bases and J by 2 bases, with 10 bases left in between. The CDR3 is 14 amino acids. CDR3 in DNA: TGTGCCAGCAGTTTGAGTACCGTCAACTATGGCTACACCTTC. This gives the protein CASSLSTVNYGYTF.

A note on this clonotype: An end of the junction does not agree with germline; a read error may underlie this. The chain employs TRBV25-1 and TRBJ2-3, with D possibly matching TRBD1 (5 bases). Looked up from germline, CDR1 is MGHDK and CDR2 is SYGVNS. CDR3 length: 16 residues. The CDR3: CGSSEWRRVESDTQYF. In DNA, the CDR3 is TGTGGCAGCAGTGAATGGCGCAGGGTTGAATCAGATACGCAGTATTTT. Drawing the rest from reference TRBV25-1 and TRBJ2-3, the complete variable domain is EADIYQTPRYLVIGTGKKITLECSQTMGHDKMYWYQQDPGMELHLIHYSYGVNSTEKGDLSSESTVSRIRTEHFPLTLESARPSHTSQYLCGSSEWRRVESDTQYFGPGTRLTVL.

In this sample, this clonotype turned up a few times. The CDR3 DNA is TGTGCCAGCAGCTCTCGTAGCGGGCCCGGCCAAGAGACCCAGTACTTC. This gives the protein CASSSRSGPGQETQYF. The J gene is TRBJ2-5, the V gene TRBV5-4; TRBD2 matches 7 bases. CDR3 length: 16 amino acids. CDR1 is SGHNT and CDR2 is YYREEE in the germline V gene (reference sequence). V gave up 3 bases and J gave up 1 base; unmatched junction bases: 9.

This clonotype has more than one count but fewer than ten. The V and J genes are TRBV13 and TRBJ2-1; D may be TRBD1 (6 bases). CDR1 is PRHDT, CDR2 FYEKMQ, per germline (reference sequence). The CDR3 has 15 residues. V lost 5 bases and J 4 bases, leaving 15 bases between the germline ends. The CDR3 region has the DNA TGTGCCAGCAGCGCCAACGGACAGAATTACAATGAGCAGTTCTTC. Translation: CASSANGQNYNEQFF.

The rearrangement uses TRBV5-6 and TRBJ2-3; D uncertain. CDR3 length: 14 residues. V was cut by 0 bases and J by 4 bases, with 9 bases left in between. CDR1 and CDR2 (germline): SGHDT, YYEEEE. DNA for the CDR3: TGTGCCAGCAGCTTGGTCCGGGTTGCAGATACGCAGTATTTT. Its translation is CASSLVRVADTQYF.

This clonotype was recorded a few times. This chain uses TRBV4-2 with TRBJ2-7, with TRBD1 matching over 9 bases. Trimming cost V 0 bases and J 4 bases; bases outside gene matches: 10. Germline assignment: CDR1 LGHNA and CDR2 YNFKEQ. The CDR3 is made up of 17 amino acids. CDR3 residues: CASSQEIWGQGSYEQYF. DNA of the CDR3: TGTGCCAGCAGCCAAGAGATTTGGGGACAGGGTTCATACGAGCAGTACTTC.

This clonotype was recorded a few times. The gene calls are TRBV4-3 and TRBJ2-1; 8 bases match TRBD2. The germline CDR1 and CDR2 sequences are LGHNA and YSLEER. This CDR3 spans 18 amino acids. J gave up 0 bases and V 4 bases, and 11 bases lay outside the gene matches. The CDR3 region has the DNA TGCGCCAGCAGCCTACGGACGGGGGGGGCCAGCTCCTACAATGAGCAGTTCTTC. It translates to CASSLRTGGASSYNEQFF.

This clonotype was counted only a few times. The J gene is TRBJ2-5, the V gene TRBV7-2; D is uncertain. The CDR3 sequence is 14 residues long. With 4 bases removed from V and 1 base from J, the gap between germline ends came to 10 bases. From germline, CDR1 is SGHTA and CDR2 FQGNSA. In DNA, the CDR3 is TGTGCCAGCAGCTCCTCCTGGGTCCAAGAGACCCAGTACTTC. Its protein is CASSSSWVQETQYF.

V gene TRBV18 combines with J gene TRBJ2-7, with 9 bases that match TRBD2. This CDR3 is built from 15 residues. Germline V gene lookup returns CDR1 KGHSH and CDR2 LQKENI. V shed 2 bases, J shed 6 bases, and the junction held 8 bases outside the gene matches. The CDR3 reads CASSPISGSGSEQYF. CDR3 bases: TGTGCCAGCTCACCAATTAGCGGGAGTGGGTCCGAGCAGTACTTC.

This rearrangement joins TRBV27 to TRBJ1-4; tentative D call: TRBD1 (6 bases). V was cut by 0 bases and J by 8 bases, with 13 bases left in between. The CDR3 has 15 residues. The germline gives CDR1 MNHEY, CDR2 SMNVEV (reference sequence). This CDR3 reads CASSLSGGVKEKLFF. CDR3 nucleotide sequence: TGTGCCAGCAGTTTATCGGGGGGCGTCAAGGAAAAACTGTTTTTT. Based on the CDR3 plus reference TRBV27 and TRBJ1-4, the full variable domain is EAQVTQNPRYLITVTGKKLTVTCSQNMNHEYMSWYRQDPGLGLRQIYYSMNVEVTDKGDVPEGYKVSRKEKRNFPLILESPSPNQTSLYFCASSLSGGVKEKLFFGSGTQLSVL.

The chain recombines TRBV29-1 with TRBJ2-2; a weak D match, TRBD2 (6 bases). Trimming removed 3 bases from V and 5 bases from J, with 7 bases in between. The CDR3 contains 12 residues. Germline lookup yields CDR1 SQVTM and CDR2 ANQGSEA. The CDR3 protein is CSVEAGTGELFF. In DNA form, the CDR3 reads TGCAGCGTTGAGGCGGGGACCGGGGAGCTGTTTTTT.

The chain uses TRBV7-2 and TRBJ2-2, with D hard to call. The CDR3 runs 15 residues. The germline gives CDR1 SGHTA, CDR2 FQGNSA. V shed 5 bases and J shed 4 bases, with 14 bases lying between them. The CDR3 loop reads CASSLEVWTTGELFF. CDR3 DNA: TGTGCCAGCAGCCTCGAAGTGTGGACCACCGGGGAGCTGTTTTTT.

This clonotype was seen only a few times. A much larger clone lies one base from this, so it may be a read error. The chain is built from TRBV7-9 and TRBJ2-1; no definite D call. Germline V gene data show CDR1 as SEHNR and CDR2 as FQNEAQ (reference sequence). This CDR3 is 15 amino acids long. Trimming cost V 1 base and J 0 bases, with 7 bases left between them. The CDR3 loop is CASSLVPDSYNEQFF. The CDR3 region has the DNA TGTGCCAGCAGCTTAGTACCGGACTCCTACAATGAGCAGTTCTTC.

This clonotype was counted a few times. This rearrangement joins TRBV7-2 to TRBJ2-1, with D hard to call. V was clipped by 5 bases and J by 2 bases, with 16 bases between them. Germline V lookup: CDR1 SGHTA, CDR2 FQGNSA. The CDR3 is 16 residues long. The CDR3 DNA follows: TGTGCCAGCAGCCAAGGCCCATCAGTGACCTACAATGAGCAGTTCTTC. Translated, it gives CASSQGPSVTYNEQFF.

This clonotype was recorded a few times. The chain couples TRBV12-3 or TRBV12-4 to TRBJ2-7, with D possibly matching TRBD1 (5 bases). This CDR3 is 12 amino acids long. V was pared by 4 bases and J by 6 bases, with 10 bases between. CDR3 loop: CASSSTALEQYF. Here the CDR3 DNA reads TGTGCCAGCAGTTCGACAGCTCTCGAGCAGTACTTC.

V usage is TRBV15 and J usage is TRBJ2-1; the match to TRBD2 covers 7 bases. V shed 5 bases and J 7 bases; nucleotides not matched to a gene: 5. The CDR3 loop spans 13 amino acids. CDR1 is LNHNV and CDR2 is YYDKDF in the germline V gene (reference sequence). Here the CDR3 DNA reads TGTGCCACCAGCGGGCCCGGGGGGAATGAGCAGTTCTTC. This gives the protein CATSGPGGNEQFF. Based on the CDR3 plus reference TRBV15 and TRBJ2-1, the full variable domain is DAMVIQNPRYQVTQFGKPVTLSCSQTLNHNVMYWYQQKSSQAPKLLFHYYDKDFNNEADTPDNFQSRRPNTSFCFLDIRSPGLGDTAMYLCATSGPGGNEQFFGPGTRLTVL.

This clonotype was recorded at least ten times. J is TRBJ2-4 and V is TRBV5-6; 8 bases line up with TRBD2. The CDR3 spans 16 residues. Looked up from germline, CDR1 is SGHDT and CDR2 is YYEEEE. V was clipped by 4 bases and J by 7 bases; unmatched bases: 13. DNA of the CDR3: TGTGCCAGCAGCCCCGGGGGGGAGCCCCTCGCGAACATTCAGTACTTC. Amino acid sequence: CASSPGGEPLANIQYF.

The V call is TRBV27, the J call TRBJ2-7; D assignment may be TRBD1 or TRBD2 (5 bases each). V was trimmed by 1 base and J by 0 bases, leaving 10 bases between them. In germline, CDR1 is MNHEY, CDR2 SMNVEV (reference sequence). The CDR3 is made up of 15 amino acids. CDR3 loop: CASSLLGESSYEQYF. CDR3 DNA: TGTGCCAGCAGTTTATTGGGGGAGAGCTCCTACGAGCAGTACTTC.

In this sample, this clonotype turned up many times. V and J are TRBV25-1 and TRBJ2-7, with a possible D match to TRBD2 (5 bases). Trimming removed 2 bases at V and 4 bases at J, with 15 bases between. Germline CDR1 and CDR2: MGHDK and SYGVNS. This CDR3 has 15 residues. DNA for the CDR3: TGTGCCAGCAGTGAAGGGGAAGGAGGCCTATACGAGCAGTACTTC. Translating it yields CASSEGEGGLYEQYF.